Sequencing of this T cell receptor beta chain was carried out in a study of T cell responses to AZD1222 COVID-19 vaccine. Study conclusions and caveats: White British people made up most donors, females outnumbered males, and clonal diversity was possibly underestimated. The repertoires were collected only after the peak T cell response. Regions 160-218 and 743-854 held dominance among vaccine-associated CD4 TCRs, which spanned spike. Unmutated variant regions reportedly attract nearly half of all spike-specific TCRs.

To note about this clone: What it binds is not known.

The method was immunoSEQ multiplex PCR; TCRdb's version includes in-frame clones alone and lacks a portion of them. The table records approximately 110,000 clones, about 87% of them present only once. The length of the CDR3 is 12 residues. V was shortened by 1 base and J by 7 bases, with 4 bases between the two germline ends. CDR1 is MNHEY, CDR2 SMNVEV, per germline (reference sequence). This sequence joins TRBV27 and TRBJ2-2, with unresolved D. The sample consisted of peripheral blood, taken on day 0 of AZD1222 vaccination. This receptor was taken from an adult in good health. In DNA form, the CDR3 reads TGTGCCAGCAGTTTATTTTACGGGGAGCTGTTTTTT. It translates to CASSLFYGELFF.